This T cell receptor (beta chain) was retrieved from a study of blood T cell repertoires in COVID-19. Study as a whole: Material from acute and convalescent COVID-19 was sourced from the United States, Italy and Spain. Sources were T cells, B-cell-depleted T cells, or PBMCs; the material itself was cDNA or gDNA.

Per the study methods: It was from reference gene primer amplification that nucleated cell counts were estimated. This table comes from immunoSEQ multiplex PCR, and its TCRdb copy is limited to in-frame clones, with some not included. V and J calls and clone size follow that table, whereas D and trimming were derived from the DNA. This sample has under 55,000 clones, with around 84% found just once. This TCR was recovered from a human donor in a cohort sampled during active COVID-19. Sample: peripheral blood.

The CDR3 is CASSPRDRGLDFTEAFF. The CDR3, as DNA: TGTGCCAGCTCACCACGGGACAGGGGGCTGGACTTCACTGAAGCTTTCTTT. The chain recombines TRBV18 with TRBJ1-1, with TRBD1 matching over 12 bases. The CDR3 extends over 17 amino acids. CDR1 and CDR2 from the germline V gene are KGHSH and LQKENI. With 1 base clipped from V and 4 bases from J, the junction kept 7 bases outside the gene matches.